Listed below are T cell receptor beta chains from one sample, sequenced in a study of blood T cell repertoires in COVID-19. Using immunoSEQ multiplex PCR, the repertoire was profiled, and TCRdb retains in-frame clones only, with some absent. The table shows 350,000 to 400,000 clones, with approximately 90% occurring only once. The sample was PBMCs or T cells enriched from blood (not recorded which). These receptors were taken from a woman aged 40-49 years who had been exposed to COVID-19. Each CDR3 is given with its conserved first and last residue. Fields, in order: CDR3 protein, CDR3 DNA, V gene, J gene, clone size, D gene. A D gene is named only where the DNA matches it firmly. For some rows the clone size is stated as once, few or many, or as a class when expanded; others skip it.

CDR3 protein: CASSQRTGASQPQHF
CDR3 DNA: TGTGCCAGCAGCCAACGGACAGGGGCGTCTCAGCCCCAGCATTTT
V gene: TRBV28
J gene: TRBJ1-5
clone size: once
D gene: TRBD1

CDR3 protein: CASTLRRGVTEAFF
CDR3 DNA: TGTGCCAGCACCCTAAGGAGGGGTGTCACTGAAGCTTTCTTT
V gene: TRBV3-1/TRBV3-2
J gene: TRBJ1-1
clone size: NA
D gene: NA

CDR3 protein: CASTKEDYEQYF
CDR3 DNA: TGCGCCAGCACCAAGGAGGACTACGAGCAGTACTTC
V gene: TRBV5-1
J gene: TRBJ2-7
clone size: few
D gene: NA

CDR3 protein: CASSQGGGSFPETQYF
CDR3 DNA: TGTGCCAGCAGCCAGGGGGGGGGTTCGTTTCCGGAGACCCAGTACTTC
V gene: TRBV4-2
J gene: TRBJ2-5
clone size: NA
D gene: TRBD2

CDR3 protein: CASKRRGNEKLFF
CDR3 DNA: TGTGCCAGTAAAAGACGAGGGAATGAAAAACTGTTTTTT
V gene: TRBV19
J gene: TRBJ1-4
clone size: NA
D gene: NA

CDR3 protein: CASSILGGRGVEQYF
CDR3 DNA: TGTGCCAGTAGTATCCTCGGAGGGCGGGGGGTCGAGCAGTACTTC
V gene: TRBV19
J gene: TRBJ2-7
clone size: NA
D gene: TRBD2

CDR3 protein: CASSEATGWTGELFF
CDR3 DNA: TGTGCCAGCAGTGAAGCTACAGGGTGGACCGGGGAGCTGTTTTTT
V gene: TRBV2
J gene: TRBJ2-2
clone size: few
D gene: NA

CDR3 protein: CSVAQGNYGYTF
CDR3 DNA: TGCAGCGTTGCTCAGGGTAACTATGGCTACACCTTC
V gene: TRBV29-1
J gene: TRBJ1-2
clone size: NA
D gene: NA

CDR3 protein: CASTVQTSTAYEQYF
CDR3 DNA: TGTGCCAGCACCGTTCAGACTAGCACGGCCTACGAGCAGTACTTC
V gene: TRBV2
J gene: TRBJ2-7
clone size: NA
D gene: TRBD2

CDR3 protein: CASSQGRGTNYGYTF
CDR3 DNA: TGCGCCAGCAGCCAAGGTAGAGGGACTAACTATGGCTACACCTTC
V gene: TRBV4-1
J gene: TRBJ1-2
clone size: NA
D gene: NA

CDR3 protein: CASSLSGRNTEAFF
CDR3 DNA: TGTGCCAGCAGTTTATCCGGTAGGAACACTGAAGCTTTCTTT
V gene: TRBV27
J gene: TRBJ1-1
clone size: NA
D gene: NA

CDR3 protein: CAIPDWAEQYF
CDR3 DNA: TGTGCCATCCCCGATTGGGCCGAGCAGTACTTC
V gene: TRBV24-1
J gene: TRBJ2-7
clone size: NA
D gene: NA

CDR3 protein: CASSMKGPYGYTF
CDR3 DNA: TGTGCCAGCAGTATGAAGGGGCCCTATGGCTACACCTTC
V gene: TRBV6-5
J gene: TRBJ1-2
clone size: NA
D gene: NA

CDR3 protein: CASKKSGSQNTGELFF
CDR3 DNA: TGTGCCAGCAAAAAAAGCGGTAGTCAAAACACCGGGGAGCTGTTTTTT
V gene: TRBV7-6
J gene: TRBJ2-2
clone size: NA
D gene: NA

CDR3 protein: CASSTSGRGPNEQYF
CDR3 DNA: TGTGCCAGCAGCACAAGCGGGAGGGGCCCGAACGAGCAGTACTTC
V gene: TRBV7-2
J gene: TRBJ2-7
clone size: NA
D gene: TRBD2

CDR3 protein: CASSVGGQGVDTQYF
CDR3 DNA: TGTGCCAGCAGCGTAGGGGGACAGGGGGTAGATACGCAGTATTTT
V gene: TRBV9
J gene: TRBJ2-3
clone size: NA
D gene: TRBD1

CDR3 protein: CASSGRGRGQENTEAFF
CDR3 DNA: TGCGCCAGCAGTGGAAGAGGTCGTGGACAGGAGAACACTGAAGCTTTCTTT
V gene: TRBV10-1
J gene: TRBJ1-1
clone size: NA
D gene: TRBD1

CDR3 protein: CASSNQQGTGKNIQYF
CDR3 DNA: TGCGCCAGCAGCAACCAACAGGGAACGGGCAAAAACATTCAGTACTTC
V gene: TRBV5-1
J gene: TRBJ2-4
clone size: NA
D gene: NA

CDR3 protein: CASSPASEETQYF
CDR3 DNA: TGTGCCAGCTCACCAGCTAGCGAAGAGACCCAGTACTTC
V gene: TRBV18
J gene: TRBJ2-5
clone size: NA
D gene: NA

CDR3 protein: CASGGHAGAGTGELFF
CDR3 DNA: TGTGCTAGTGGGGGTCACGCAGGGGCCGGCACCGGGGAGCTGTTTTTT
V gene: TRBV12-5
J gene: TRBJ2-2
clone size: NA
D gene: NA

CDR3 protein: CASKRTGSSYEQYF
CDR3 DNA: TGCGCCAGCAAACGGACAGGGTCATCGTACGAGCAGTACTTC
V gene: TRBV5-1
J gene: TRBJ2-7
clone size: NA
D gene: TRBD1

CDR3 protein: CASSFGSYEQYF
CDR3 DNA: TGTGCCAGCAGCTTCGGTTCCTACGAGCAGTACTTC
V gene: TRBV7-3
J gene: TRBJ2-7
clone size: NA
D gene: NA

CDR3 protein: CATSDFAGAINEQFF
CDR3 DNA: TGTGCCACCAGTGATTTTGCGGGAGCCATTAATGAGCAGTTCTTC
V gene: TRBV24-1
J gene: TRBJ2-1
clone size: NA
D gene: TRBD2

CDR3 protein: CASSLVGEVDYGYTF
CDR3 DNA: TGCGCCAGCAGCTTGGTTGGGGAGGTGGACTATGGCTACACCTTC
V gene: TRBV5-1
J gene: TRBJ1-2
clone size: NA
D gene: NA

CDR3 protein: CASSLLRPNTEAFF
CDR3 DNA: TGTGCCAGCAGCTTACTACGTCCGAACACTGAAGCTTTCTTT
V gene: TRBV7-6
J gene: TRBJ1-1
clone size: NA
D gene: NA

CDR3 protein: CASSTRQENQPQHF
CDR3 DNA: TGTGCCAGTAGTACTAGACAGGAGAATCAGCCCCAGCATTTT
V gene: TRBV19
J gene: TRBJ1-5
clone size: NA
D gene: NA

CDR3 protein: CASSRDTSYEQYF
CDR3 DNA: TGTGCCAGCAGCCGGGACACATCCTACGAGCAGTACTTC
V gene: TRBV12-3/TRBV12-4
J gene: TRBJ2-7
clone size: NA
D gene: NA

CDR3 protein: CATSQTGNEQFF
CDR3 DNA: TGTGCCACCAGTCAAACAGGGAATGAGCAGTTCTTC
V gene: TRBV24-1
J gene: TRBJ2-1
clone size: NA
D gene: NA

CDR3 protein: CASRTSGRAFTGELFF
CDR3 DNA: TGTGCCAGCAGGACTAGCGGGAGGGCCTTCACCGGGGAGCTGTTTTTT
V gene: TRBV27
J gene: TRBJ2-2
clone size: NA
D gene: TRBD2

CDR3 protein: CASSQVLGLGAEQYF
CDR3 DNA: TGTGCCAGCAGCCAAGTCTTGGGCTTAGGCGCCGAGCAGTACTTC
V gene: TRBV14
J gene: TRBJ2-7
clone size: NA
D gene: NA

CDR3 protein: CASSSRTGSNTGELFF
CDR3 DNA: TGTGCCAGCAGCTCCCGGACAGGGTCGAACACCGGGGAGCTGTTTTTT
V gene: TRBV7-9
J gene: TRBJ2-2
clone size: NA
D gene: TRBD1

CDR3 protein: CAWGTGVGEKLFF
CDR3 DNA: TGTGCCTGGGGTACAGGGGTTGGTGAAAAACTGTTTTTT
V gene: TRBV30
J gene: TRBJ1-4
clone size: NA
D gene: TRBD1

CDR3 protein: CATSRDRDSSNQPQHF
CDR3 DNA: TGTGCCACCAGCAGAGATAGGGACAGTAGCAATCAGCCCCAGCATTTT
V gene: TRBV15
J gene: TRBJ1-5
clone size: once
D gene: TRBD1

CDR3 protein: CASSPGQSYGYTF
CDR3 DNA: TGTGCCAGCAGCCCGGGACAGTCTTATGGCTACACCTTC
V gene: TRBV7-8
J gene: TRBJ1-2
clone size: NA
D gene: TRBD1

CDR3 protein: CASSVVVILNTEAFF
CDR3 DNA: TGTGCCAGCAGTGTAGTCGTAATTCTGAACACTGAAGCTTTCTTT
V gene: TRBV2
J gene: TRBJ1-1
clone size: NA
D gene: NA

CDR3 protein: CATQTSGGVIAKNIQYF
CDR3 DNA: TGTGCCACCCAGACTAGCGGGGGAGTTATAGCCAAAAACATTCAGTACTTC
V gene: TRBV21-1
J gene: TRBJ2-4
clone size: NA
D gene: NA

CDR3 protein: CASSSGRNQPQHF
CDR3 DNA: TGTGCCAGCAGTTCCGGTCGCAATCAGCCCCAGCATTTT
V gene: TRBV6-5
J gene: TRBJ1-5
clone size: NA
D gene: NA

CDR3 protein: CSVVGATYGYTF
CDR3 DNA: TGCAGCGTTGTCGGTGCTACCTATGGCTACACCTTC
V gene: TRBV29-1
J gene: TRBJ1-2
clone size: once
D gene: NA

CDR3 protein: CASSTGDRGYEQYF
CDR3 DNA: TGTGCCAGCAGCACCGGGGACAGGGGCTACGAGCAGTACTTC
V gene: TRBV7-9
J gene: TRBJ2-7
clone size: NA
D gene: TRBD1

CDR3 protein: CASSPTDQGAGNTIYF
CDR3 DNA: TGTGCCAGCAGCCCAACTGACCAGGGGGCTGGAAACACCATATATTTT
V gene: TRBV7-6
J gene: TRBJ1-3
clone size: NA
D gene: TRBD1

CDR3 protein: CAWSRQSNQPQHF
CDR3 DNA: TGTGCCTGGAGCCGACAGAGCAATCAGCCCCAGCATTTT
V gene: TRBV30
J gene: TRBJ1-5
clone size: NA
D gene: NA

CDR3 protein: CASSLRGDTEAFF
CDR3 DNA: TGTGCCAGCAGTCTACGGGGGGACACTGAAGCTTTCTTT
V gene: TRBV6-5
J gene: TRBJ1-1
clone size: NA
D gene: NA